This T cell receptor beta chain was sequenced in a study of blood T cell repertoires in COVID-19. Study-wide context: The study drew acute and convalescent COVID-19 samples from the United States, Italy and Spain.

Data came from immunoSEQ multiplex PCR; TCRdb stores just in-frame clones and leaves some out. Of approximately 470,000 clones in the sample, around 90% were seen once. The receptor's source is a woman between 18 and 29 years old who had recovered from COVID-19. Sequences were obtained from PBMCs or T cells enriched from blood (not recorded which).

The CDR3 DNA sequence: TGTGCCAGCAGCTCCTCGAGCGGGGGGCGGGGACAGACCCAGTACTTC. Translated: CASSSSSGGRGQTQYF. The rearrangement joins TRBV11-3 to TRBJ2-5; 9 bases map to TRBD2. This CDR3 spans 16 amino acids. CDR1 is SGHNT, CDR2 YENEEA, per germline. J was trimmed by 6 bases and V by 4 bases; bases with no gene match: 12.